The clone carrying this T cell receptor (beta chain) was detected only a few times. This sample is part of a study of T-cell reconstitution after alpha-beta-depleted transplantation in children. Germline V gene lookup returns CDR1 SGHTA and CDR2 FQGNSA. V was clipped by 5 bases and J by 5 bases; unmatched bases: 5. The CDR3 has 15 residues. Construction of the TCRbeta library involved unique molecular identifiers. TCRdb analysed the PCR reads with MiXCR anew, one entry per CDR3 protein. Among 330,000 or so distinct CDR3 sequences, 10% were seen once, and the ten largest hold around 2.3%. This TCR came from a human donor who donated a stem cell graft to a child with acute lymphoblastic leukemia. This chain links TRBV7-2 with TRBJ2-1; 11 bases align to TRBD2. The material sequenced was PBMCs from the stem cell graft donor, taken from the stem cell graft. This CDR3 reads CASSPLAGANNEQFF. The CDR3 nucleotides are TGTGCCAGCAGCCCACTAGCGGGAGCGAACAATGAGCAGTTCTTC.